This T cell receptor beta chain was captured by sequencing in a study of cytomegalovirus exposure and HLA in healthy donors. With 60 Vbeta and 13 Jbeta primers, the PCR was carried out. Measured with immunoSEQ multiplex PCR; TCRdb has only the in-frame clones, and not every one. Found here are tens of thousands of clones, approximately 77% of them singletons; the top ten hold 3.5% to 4.5%. Study-wide results and caveats: For TCR beta chains, V- and J-gene trimming was later linked to a missense DCLRE1C variant. HLA alleles were associated with around 17,000 TCR beta sequences in a later analysis at 0.05 false discovery rate. Among immune exposure information, only CMV serostatus was available.

As concerns this clone: Its antigen is unidentified.

The V gene end was trimmed by 5 bases and the J gene end by 4 bases; junction bases not matched to a gene: 3. This CDR3 comprises 14 residues. Per the germline V gene, CDR1 is ENHRY and CDR2 is SYGVKD. Specimen: PBMCs. The origin of this receptor is a young man in good health and CMV-seronegative. The rearrangement uses TRBV10-3 and TRBJ2-1, with TRBD1 identical over 9 bases. The CDR3 here is CAISTGGAYNEQFF. Here the CDR3 DNA reads TGTGCCATCAGTACAGGGGGCGCTTACAATGAGCAGTTCTTC.